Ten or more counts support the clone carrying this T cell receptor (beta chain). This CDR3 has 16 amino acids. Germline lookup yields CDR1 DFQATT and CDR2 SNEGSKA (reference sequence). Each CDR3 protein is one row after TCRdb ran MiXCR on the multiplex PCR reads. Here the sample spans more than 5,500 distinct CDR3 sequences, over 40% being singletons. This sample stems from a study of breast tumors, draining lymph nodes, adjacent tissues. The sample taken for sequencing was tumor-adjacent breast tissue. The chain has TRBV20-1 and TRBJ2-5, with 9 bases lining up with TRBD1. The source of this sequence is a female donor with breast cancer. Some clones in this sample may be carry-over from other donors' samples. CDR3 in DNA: TGCAGCCTCAAACACCGGGACAGGGCCTTTTTAGAGACCCAGTACTTC. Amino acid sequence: CSLKHRDRAFLETQYF.